This T cell receptor beta chain was sequenced for a study of blood T cell repertoires in COVID-19. Participants had their cohort set by participant-reported clinical history. Cohort 3 donors were reported recovered after two negative PCRs, clearance, or symptom resolution. Per the original methods: How many nucleated cells were present was estimated from reference gene primer amplification. Assay: immunoSEQ multiplex PCR; the TCRdb copy retains only in-frame clones and omits some. For V, J and clone size, that table is used; D and trimming come from the DNA. The sample lists 200,000 or so clones; approximately 90% were seen once. This TCR was sampled from a young man who had recovered from COVID-19. Sequences were obtained from PBMCs or T cells enriched from blood (not recorded which).

The CDR3 region has the DNA TGTGCCAGCAGCTTAGTCTCCTCAGGGGCAGGCTACACCTTC. This translates into CASSLVSSGAGYTF. V gene TRBV7-9 combines with J gene TRBJ1-2; TRBD1 is a possible D gene (6 bases). Germline V gives CDR1 SEHNR, CDR2 FQNEAQ (reference sequence). This CDR3 comprises 14 residues. V gave up 1 base and J gave up 8 bases, with 14 bases separating them.